This T cell receptor beta chain was observed in a study of T cell responses to AZD1222 COVID-19 vaccine. The overall study: Investigators merged groups given second doses at roughly 4 or roughly 12 weeks. Points from the study as a whole: Of spike-specific TCRs, nearly half reportedly target regions left unmutated in variants.

There are 16 residues in the CDR3. To note about this clone: Its specificity is unknown.

Libraries were prepared by immunoSEQ multiplex PCR; TCRdb keeps only in-frame clonotypes and omits some of them. This table holds 95,000 to 150,000 clones, more than 75% found once. This chain connects TRBV21-1 to TRBJ2-7. TRBV21-1 is an annotated pseudogene. The clonotype originates from an adult in good health. The sample was peripheral blood, taken on day 0 of AZD1222 vaccination. CDR3 DNA: TGTGCCAGCAGCAAAGCGGGGCGGGACAAGGGCTACGAGCAGTACTTC. It codes for CASSKAGRDKGYEQYF.